This record concerns one T cell receptor beta chain sequence. The entry originates in a study of blood T cell repertoires in COVID-19. Background on the study: Sites across the United States, Italy and Spain contributed samples from acute and convalescent COVID-19. Sample material is recorded as cDNA or gDNA derived from T cells, B-cell-depleted T cells, or PBMCs.

Sequenced by immunoSEQ multiplex PCR; TCRdb stores in-frame clones only, minus some. The repertoire holds about 170,000 clones, with around 89% as singletons. CDR3 size: 13 residues. V gave up 5 bases and J gave up 8 bases, with 15 bases separating them. The germline V gene has CDR1 SGHTA and CDR2 FQGNSA. V and J are TRBV7-2 and TRBJ1-2; D call uncertain. This sequence originates from a man aged 60-69 years with acute or convalescent COVID-19. The sequenced material came from peripheral blood. CDR3 nucleotides: TGTGCCAGCAGCCCGGGAGTTACCCGGGGCTACACCTTC. Its protein product is CASSPGVTRGYTF.